This is a list of T cell receptor beta chains from one sample in a study of breast tumors, draining lymph nodes, adjacent tissues. TCRdb itself ran the multiplex PCR reads through MiXCR, one entry per CDR3 protein. The table records 120,000 to 150,000 distinct CDR3 sequences, around a third of them present only once. The sequencing sample was made of axillary lymph node tissue. These receptors originate from a female donor with breast cancer. Some clones in this sample may be carry-over from other donors' samples. CDR3s include the opening cysteine and the closing phenylalanine or tryptophan. Each record gives: V gene, clone size, D gene, J gene, CDR3 protein, CDR3 DNA. The D gene is left open where the match is weak. Where a row states a size, it is once, few, many or the class of an expanded clone; other rows omit it.

>TRBV18|many|-|TRBJ1-2
CASSTGQYGYTF
TGTGCCAGCTCAACTGGACAGTATGGCTACACCTTC
>TRBV4-3|-|-|TRBJ1-1
CASSQDQVATEAFF
TGCGCCAGCAGCCAAGATCAGGTTGCCACTGAAGCTTTCTTT
>TRBV18|many|-|TRBJ2-5
CASSPFSTRRETQYF
TGTGCCAGCTCGCCCTTCTCAACTAGACGAGAGACCCAGTACTTC
>TRBV4-3|many|-|TRBJ2-1
CASSQAEFDEQFF
TGCGCCAGCAGCCAAGCCGAGTTTGATGAGCAGTTCTTC
>TRBV24-1|-|-|TRBJ2-3
CATSDPTGEGDTQYF
TGTGCCACCAGTGACCCGACAGGGGAGGGAGATACGCAGTATTTT
>TRBV20-1|many|-|TRBJ2-2
CSFRQANTGELFF
TGCAGTTTCCGGCAGGCCAACACCGGGGAGCTGTTTTTT
>TRBV9|-|-|TRBJ1-4
CASSPGTSEKLFF
TGTGCCAGCAGCCCGGGGACTAGTGAAAAACTGTTTTTT
>TRBV5-1|many|-|TRBJ2-3
CASSLTVSTDTQYF
TGCGCCAGCAGCTTGACCGTTAGCACAGATACGCAGTATTTT
>TRBV18|many|-|TRBJ1-2
CASSPSSSGGYGYTF
TGTGCCAGCTCACCCTCGTCGAGTGGAGGCTATGGCTACACCTTC
>TRBV4-1|many|-|TRBJ1-5
CASSQDQFTIEPQHF
TGCGCCAGCAGCCAAGATCAGTTTACGATAGAGCCCCAGCATTTT
>TRBV28|-|TRBD1|TRBJ2-1
CASSNPPGQSNEQFF
TGTGCCAGCAGTAACCCCCCGGGACAGTCCAATGAGCAGTTCTTC
>TRBV6-6|many|-|TRBJ2-7
CASSHMEGSWYEQYF
TGTGCCAGCAGTCACATGGAGGGAAGCTGGTACGAGCAGTACTTC
>TRBV7-9|-|-|TRBJ1-2
CASNAAGAGYGSTF
TGTGCCAGCAATGCTGCGGGCGCCGGCTATGGCTCCACCTTC
>TRBV5-1|many|-|TRBJ2-5
CASSNEETQYF
TGCGCCAGCAGCAACGAAGAGACCCAGTACTTC
>TRBV5-4|many|-|TRBJ2-2
CASSPGAGPGELFF
TGTGCCAGCAGCCCCGGAGCGGGCCCCGGGGAGCTGTTTTTT
>TRBV6-6|many|TRBD1|TRBJ1-2
CASSYGQEGVGYTF
TGTGCCAGCAGTTACGGACAGGAGGGGGTCGGCTACACCTTC
>TRBV3-1|many|-|TRBJ1-4
CASSRTEKLFF
TGTGCCAGCAGCAGGACAGAAAAACTGTTTTTT
>TRBV28|many|-|TRBJ1-3
CASRNRAISGNTIYF
TGTGCCAGCAGGAACAGGGCCATCTCTGGAAACACCATATATTTT
>TRBV29-1|-|-|TRBJ2-5
CSVVGKQGTQYF
TGCAGCGTTGTGGGGAAACAAGGGACCCAGTACTTC
>TRBV9|many|-|TRBJ1-4
CASSVRLGLINEKLFF
TGTGCCAGCAGCGTAAGGTTAGGACTGATCAATGAAAAACTGTTTTTT
>TRBV9|many|-|TRBJ2-7
CASSVGGMGTYEQYF
TGTGCCAGCAGCGTAGGAGGTATGGGGACCTACGAGCAGTACTTC
>TRBV7-9|many|-|TRBJ2-5
CASSSPRRGETQYF
TGTGCCAGCAGCTCTCCTCGACGAGGAGAGACCCAGTACTTC
>TRBV5-1|many|TRBD2|TRBJ2-3
CASSSTGTTGTDTQYF
TGCGCCAGCAGCTCTACCGGGACTACGGGCACAGATACGCAGTATTTT
>TRBV20-1|many|-|TRBJ1-2
CSARVDLLGTF
TGCAGTGCTAGAGTCGACCTTTTGGGGACCTTC
>TRBV5-4|-|TRBD2|TRBJ2-1
CASSAAGLASNEQFF
TGTGCCAGCAGTGCCGCGGGACTAGCGAGCAATGAGCAGTTCTTC
>TRBV7-2|once|-|TRBJ2-7
CASSLYVGITYEQYF
TGTGCCAGCAGCTTATACGTAGGGATAACCTACGAGCAGTACTTC
>TRBV19|-|-|TRBJ1-5
CASSILLGGESNQPQHF
TGTGCCAGTAGTATATTGTTGGGCGGGGAAAGCAATCAGCCCCAGCATTTT
>TRBV30|many|-|TRBJ1-5
CAWSSQPQHF
TGTGCCTGGAGCAGCCAGCCCCAGCATTTT
>TRBV5-6|many|TRBD2|TRBJ2-7
CASSLTFASGGREQYF
TGTGCCAGCAGCTTAACTTTCGCCAGCGGGGGAAGAGAGCAGTACTTC
>TRBV6-5|-|-|TRBJ2-3
CASSYSSGSGTDTQYF
TGTGCCAGCAGTTACTCCTCAGGGTCAGGCACAGATACGCAGTATTTT
>TRBV14|-|TRBD1|TRBJ1-6
CASSLSTGGVSPPHF
TGTGCCAGCAGCTTATCGACAGGGGGCGTCTCACCCCCCCACTTT
>TRBV19|few|-|TRBJ1-1
CASSMGGRVNTEAFF
TGTGCCAGTAGTATGGGGGGACGGGTGAACACTGAAGCTTTCTTT
>TRBV6-2/TRBV6-3|many|-|TRBJ2-3
CASRNTDTQYF
TGTGCCAGCAGGAACACAGATACGCAGTATTTT
>TRBV6-1|many|-|TRBJ1-2
CASSEGGGSSSGGYTF
TGTGCCAGCAGTGAAGGCGGTGGCAGCTCCTCTGGAGGCTACACCTTC
>TRBV9|-|TRBD2|TRBJ2-7
CASSKAGGTYEQYF
TGTGCCAGCAGCAAGGCGGGGGGGACCTACGAGCAGTACTTC
>TRBV6-2/TRBV6-3|many|-|TRBJ1-2
CASSTRQGVLNYGYTF
TGTGCCAGCAGTACGCGGCAGGGCGTGCTAAACTATGGCTACACCTTC
>TRBV7-6|many|-|TRBJ1-1
CASSSYESTEAFF
TGTGCCAGCAGCTCGTACGAGAGCACTGAAGCTTTCTTT
>TRBV19|many|-|TRBJ2-2
CASKDGQNTGELFF
TGTGCCAGTAAGGACGGGCAGAACACCGGGGAGCTGTTTTTT
>TRBV9|many|-|TRBJ2-2
CASTSRGKNTGELFF
TGTGCCAGCACCTCGCGGGGAAAGAACACCGGGGAGCTGTTTTTT
>TRBV6-1|-|-|TRBJ1-1
CASSIPGFAKAFF
TGTGCCAGCAGCATACCAGGGTTTGCTAAAGCTTTCTTT
>TRBV19|-|TRBD1|TRBJ1-6
CASIITRGPNPPLHF
TGTGCCAGTATCATTACCAGGGGGCCTAATCCACCCCTCCACTTT
>TRBV20-1|many|-|TRBJ1-4
CSAPITGATNEKLFF
TGCAGTGCTCCGATTACAGGTGCAACTAATGAAAAACTGTTTTTT
>TRBV4-1|many|-|TRBJ1-6
CASSQGLLNNSPLHF
TGCGCCAGCAGCCAAGGTTTACTTAATAATTCACCCCTCCACTTT
>TRBV19|-|TRBD1|TRBJ1-3
CASSARGPPYGYTIYF
TGTGCCAGTAGTGCCAGGGGGCCCCCCTATGGCTACACCATATATTTT
>TRBV7-6|many|-|TRBJ2-1
CASSLQAVIHEQFF
TGTGCCAGCAGCTTACAAGCGGTTATACATGAGCAGTTCTTC
>TRBV6-5|-|TRBD1|TRBJ2-7
CASSSGTGPYEQYF
TGTGCCAGCAGTTCCGGGACAGGGCCCTACGAGCAGTACTTC
>TRBV2|many|TRBD1|TRBJ2-5
CASSPTGTGIGETQYF
TGTGCCAGCAGCCCCACAGGGACAGGTATAGGGGAGACCCAGTACTTC
>TRBV2|many|-|TRBJ2-7
CASSYRASSYEQYF
TGTGCCAGCAGTTACAGGGCCAGCTCCTACGAGCAGTACTTC
>TRBV19|many|TRBD1|TRBJ2-1
CASTTAGTGGSSEQFF
TGTGCCAGTACCACCGCCGGGACAGGGGGTTCGAGTGAGCAGTTCTTC
>TRBV19|many|-|TRBJ2-3
CASSISTDTQYF
TGTGCCAGTAGTATAAGTACAGATACGCAGTATTTT
>TRBV15|many|-|TRBJ2-1
CATSRWVGDEQFF
TGTGCCACCAGCAGGTGGGTTGGGGATGAGCAGTTCTTC